This TCR beta chain was sequenced in a study of blood T cell repertoires in COVID-19. Study-level background: PBMCs, B-cell-depleted T cells, or T cells provided the cDNA or gDNA that made up the material.

V was pared by 8 bases and J by 6 bases, with 14 bases between. The V gene's germline CDR1 is MRHNA and CDR2 SNTAGT. The CDR3 totals 13 residues. The repertoire was sequenced with immunoSEQ multiplex PCR; TCRdb's copy has only in-frame clones and lacks some. The data show under 350,000 clones, 80% to 90% seen once. The chain has TRBV6-4 and TRBJ2-1; the D gene is possibly TRBD2 (6 bases). The specimen was peripheral blood. This sequence originates from a woman aged 70-85 years with acute or convalescent COVID-19. The CDR3 bases are TGTGCCAGCGGGTGGCAGGGAGGCAATGAGCAGTTCTTC. Translated, it gives CASGWQGGNEQFF.